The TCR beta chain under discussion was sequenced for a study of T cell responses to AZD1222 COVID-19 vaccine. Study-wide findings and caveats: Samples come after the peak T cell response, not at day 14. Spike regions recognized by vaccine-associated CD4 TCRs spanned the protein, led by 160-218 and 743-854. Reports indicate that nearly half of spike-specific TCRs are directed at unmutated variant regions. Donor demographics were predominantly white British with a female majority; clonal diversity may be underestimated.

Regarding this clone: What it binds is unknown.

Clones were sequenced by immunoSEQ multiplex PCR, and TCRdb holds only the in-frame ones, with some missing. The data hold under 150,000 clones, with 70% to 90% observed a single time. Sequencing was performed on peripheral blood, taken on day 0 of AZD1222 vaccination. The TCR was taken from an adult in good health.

The CDR3 region is CASSSLNSGNTIYF. As DNA, the CDR3 is TGTGCCAGCAGCTCACTGAACTCTGGAAACACCATATATTTT. The V gene is TRBV6-5, the J gene TRBJ1-3; no definite D call. Germline V gene lookup returns CDR1 MNHEY and CDR2 SVGAGI. Trimming pared 6 bases from V and 0 bases from J, leaving 9 bases between. The CDR3 extends over 14 amino acids.